The clone carrying this T cell receptor beta chain was counted many times. Library preparation (for TCRbeta) was performed with unique molecular identifiers. Each CDR3 protein is one row after TCRdb ran MiXCR on the PCR reads. In the table there are roughly 610,000 distinct CDR3 sequences, approximately 10% of which are singletons. In germline, CDR1 is SGHTA, CDR2 FQGNSA. This CDR3 region has 14 residues. The junction had 3 bases not matched to a gene; V was cut back by 5 bases and J by 4 bases. These data are taken from a study of T-cell reconstitution after alpha-beta-depleted transplantation in children.

The sample was PBMCs from the stem cell graft donor, taken from the stem cell graft. This TCR derives from a human donor who donated a stem cell graft to a child with acute myeloid leukemia. V is TRBV7-2 and J is TRBJ2-2; the match to TRBD1 covers 8 bases. CDR3 coding DNA: TGTGCCAGCAGCCAAACAGGGGGCACCGGGGAGCTGTTTTTT. This encodes CASSQTGGTGELFF.